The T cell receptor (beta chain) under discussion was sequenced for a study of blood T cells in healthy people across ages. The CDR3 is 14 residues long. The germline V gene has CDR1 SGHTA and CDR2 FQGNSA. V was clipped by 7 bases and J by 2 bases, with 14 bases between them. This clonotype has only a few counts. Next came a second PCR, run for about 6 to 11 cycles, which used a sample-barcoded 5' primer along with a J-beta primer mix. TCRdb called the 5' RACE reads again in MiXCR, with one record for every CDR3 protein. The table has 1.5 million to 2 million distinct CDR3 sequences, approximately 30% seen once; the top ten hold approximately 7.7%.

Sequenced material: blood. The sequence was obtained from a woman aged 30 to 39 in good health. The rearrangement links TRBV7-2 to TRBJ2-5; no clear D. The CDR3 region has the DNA TGTGCCAGCACCCTCGGGTACAGACAAGAGACCCAGTACTTC. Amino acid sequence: CASTLGYRQETQYF.